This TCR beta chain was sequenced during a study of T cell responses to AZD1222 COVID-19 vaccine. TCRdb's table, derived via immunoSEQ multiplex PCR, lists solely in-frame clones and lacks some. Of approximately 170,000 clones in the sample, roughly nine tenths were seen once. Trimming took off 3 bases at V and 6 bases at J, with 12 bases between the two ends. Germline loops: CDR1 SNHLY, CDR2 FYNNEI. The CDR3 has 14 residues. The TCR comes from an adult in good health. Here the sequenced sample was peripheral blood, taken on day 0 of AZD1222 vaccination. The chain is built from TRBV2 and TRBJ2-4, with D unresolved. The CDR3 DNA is TGTGCCAGCAGTGAGTCGGGCGCCGGAAACATTCAGTACTTC. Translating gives CASSESGAGNIQYF.